This T cell receptor (beta chain) is drawn from a study of blood T cell repertoires in COVID-19. About the research overall: PBMCs, B-cell-depleted T cells, or T cells were the source of the cDNA or gDNA that made up the material.

Germline CDR1 and CDR2: KGHDR and SFDVKD. V dropped 0 bases and J dropped 2; count of bases not matched to a gene: 7. The CDR3 length is 17 residues. Per the authors' pipeline: Amplification of reference gene primers was used by the study to estimate nucleated cell counts. The data were produced by immunoSEQ multiplex PCR, yet TCRdb's version contains in-frame clones alone and is incomplete. From that table come the V and J calls and clone size; the DNA was used to work out D and trimming. This table has 200,000 or so clones, 80% to 90% appearing once. Specimen: peripheral blood. The chain is built from TRBV24-1 and TRBJ2-3; 7 bases are a match to TRBD1. The receptor's source is a woman of 80 years or more with COVID-19, enrolled during active disease. The CDR3: CATSDLPGRGLTDTQYF. CDR3 coding DNA: TGTGCCACCAGTGATTTGCCCGGTAGGGGGCTCACAGATACGCAGTATTTT.